The 31 T cell receptor beta chains given below trace back to one sample, sequenced in a study of T cell changes during pregnancy in multiple sclerosis. This table comes from immunoSEQ multiplex PCR, and its TCRdb copy is limited to in-frame clones, with some not included. The sample lists tens of thousands of clones, over 80% occurring once. The sequencing here drew on peripheral blood, taken in the third trimester of pregnancy. The source is a female donor in good health, enrolled as a control in a pregnancy study.

The chain has TRBV28 and TRBJ1-5; a possible D gene is TRBD1 (6 bases). Trimming pared 2 bases from V and 2 bases from J, leaving 10 bases between. Looked up from germline, CDR1 is MDHEN and CDR2 is SYDVKM. The CDR3 is made up of 15 amino acids. CDR3 protein: CASSLTGLGNQPQHF. CDR3 nucleotide sequence: TGTGCCAGCAGTTTAACAGGGCTCGGCAATCAGCCCCAGCATTTT.

This rearrangement joins TRBV28 to TRBJ2-1; TRBD2 might be the D (6 bases). The length of the CDR3 is 12 residues. Germline loops: CDR1 MDHEN, CDR2 SYDVKM. The V and J ends lost 9 bases and 6 bases respectively, with 12 bases between them. The DNA for the CDR3 is TGTGCCAGTCTCAGCGGGCTCAATGAGCAGTTCTTC. As protein: CASLSGLNEQFF.

In this sample, this clone turned up once. This chain joins TRBV6-1 and TRBJ2-1; TRBD1 matches at 8 bases. This CDR3 is built from 13 residues. Germline values: CDR1 MNHNS, CDR2 SASEGT. The J segment lost 9 bases and the V segment lost 5 bases, leaving 6 bases of the junction unmatched. As DNA, the CDR3 is TGTGCCAGCAGTACTCGGCAGGGGGCTGAGCAGTTCTTC. This encodes CASSTRQGAEQFF.

The chain couples TRBV28 to TRBJ2-7; perhaps TRBD1 as D (5 bases). Germline CDR1 MDHEN, CDR2 SYDVKM. V lost 6 bases and J 3 bases, leaving 6 bases between the germline ends. The CDR3 has 11 amino acids. CDR3 coding DNA: TGTGCCAGCAGGGACAACTACGAGCAGTACTTC. Its translation: CASRDNYEQYF. Drawing the rest from reference TRBV28 and TRBJ2-7, the complete variable domain is DVKVTQSSRYLVKRTGEKVFLECVQDMDHENMFWYRQDPGLGLRLIYFSYDVKMKEKGDIPEGYSVSREKKERFSLILESASTNQTSMYLCASRDNYEQYFGPGTRLTVT.

The genes are TRBV7-9 and TRBJ1-1, with D unclear. Trimming cost V 4 bases and J 5 bases, with 11 bases left between them. Germline assignment: CDR1 SEHNR and CDR2 FQNEAQ (reference sequence). This CDR3 spans 13 amino acids. In DNA form, the CDR3 reads TGTGCCAGCAGCTCGGGTCGTCGTACTGAAGCTTTCTTT. Translation gives CASSSGRRTEAFF. The full variable domain, its missing parts supplied by reference TRBV7-9 and TRBJ1-1, is DTGVSQNPRHKITKRGQNVTFRCDPISEHNRLYWYRQTLGQGPEFLTYFQNEAQLEKSRLLSDRFSAERPKGSFSTLEIQRTEQGDSAMYLCASSSGRRTEAFFGQGTRLTVV.

The chain uses TRBV6-4 and TRBJ2-3; D perhaps matches TRBD1 (5 bases). The CDR3 loop spans 15 amino acids. V was clipped by 3 bases and J by 4 bases, with 14 bases between them. CDR1 is MRHNA, CDR2 SNTAGT, per germline. CDR3 sequence reads: CASSEGSGFPDTQYF. DNA of the CDR3: TGTGCCAGCAGTGAGGGATCAGGGTTCCCAGATACGCAGTATTTT.

The V gene is TRBV7-8, the J gene TRBJ1-5; possible D gene TRBD1, 5 bases. V shed 5 bases and J shed 1 base, with 12 bases lying between them. The CDR3 loop spans 15 amino acids. Germline assignment: CDR1 SGHVS and CDR2 FQNEAQ. This chain's CDR3 is CASSTYQGSNQPQHF. The CDR3, as DNA: TGTGCCAGCAGCACATATCAGGGAAGCAATCAGCCCCAGCATTTT.

The V and J genes are TRBV7-2 and TRBJ1-2, with 11 bases lining up with TRBD1. In germline, CDR1 is SGHTA, CDR2 FQGNSA. The CDR3 is made up of 14 amino acids. J gave up 9 bases and V 8 bases, and 11 bases lay outside the gene matches. The CDR3 region has the DNA TGTGCCAGCCCTACGGAGGACAGGGGGCTGAGCTACACCTTC. Translating gives CASPTEDRGLSYTF.

This clone has a single count. The chain links TRBV7-2 to TRBJ2-7; tentative D call: TRBD2 (5 bases). Per germline, CDR1 SGHTA and CDR2 FQGNSA. Trimming stripped 4 bases from V and 5 bases from J, with 6 bases between. This CDR3 region has 11 residues. In DNA form, the CDR3 reads TGTGCCAGCAGCTGGGGAGACGAGCAGTACTTC. It specifies CASSWGDEQYF.

This clone was seen a handful of times. The gene calls are TRBV2 and TRBJ1-3, with D maybe TRBD1 (6 bases). V gave up 5 bases and J gave up 2 bases, with 10 bases separating them. The germline gives CDR1 SNHLY, CDR2 FYNNEI. The CDR3 length is 14 residues. The CDR3 sequence: CASSTGLTGNTIYF. CDR3 DNA sequence: TGTGCCAGCAGTACAGGGTTAACTGGAAACACCATATATTTT.

The rearrangement links TRBV4-3 to TRBJ2-7; 9 positions match TRBD2. V was clipped by 4 bases and J by 2 bases; unmatched bases: 9. The CDR3 extends over 16 amino acids. Germline V gives CDR1 LGHNA, CDR2 YSLEER. CDR3 DNA sequence: TGCGCCAGCAGCCGGTCGAAGCGGGAGGACCCCTACGAGCAGTACTTC. It translates to CASSRSKREDPYEQYF.

This clone was counted at least ten times. V is TRBV13 and J is TRBJ2-2, with D hard to call. This CDR3 contains 13 residues. Germline V gene sequence: CDR1 PRHDT, CDR2 FYEKMQ (reference sequence). Deletions cut 3 bases from V and 1 base from J, with 3 bases between. CDR3: CASSFRNTGELFF. The CDR3 coding sequence is TGTGCCAGCAGCTTCAGGAACACCGGGGAGCTGTTTTTT.

This clone was seen just once. The chain carries TRBV28 and TRBJ1-3; maybe TRBD1 (5 bases). CDR3 length equals 15 residues. V was shortened by 5 bases and J by 8 bases, with 19 bases between the two germline ends. Per the germline V gene, CDR1 is MDHEN and CDR2 is SYDVKM. The CDR3 DNA reads as TGTGCCAGCAGTACCTTAGACACGGGGGTAGACACCATATATTTT. Protein sequence: CASSTLDTGVDTIYF.

The chain couples TRBV6-5 to TRBJ1-2; TRBD1 matches 10 bases. CDR3 size: 15 residues. The germline V gene has CDR1 MNHEY and CDR2 SVGAGI. V lost 6 bases, J lost 6 bases, and 10 bases stayed unmatched. The CDR3, as DNA: TGTGCCAGCAGACAATGGCCGGGACAGGGGAATGGCTACACCTTC. Translated: CASRQWPGQGNGYTF.

The genes are TRBV4-1 and TRBJ2-1; 11 bases match TRBD2. The CDR3 has 17 residues. The V and J ends lost 0 bases and 8 bases, in that order; junction bases with no gene match: 9. The germline V gene encodes CDR1 MGHRA and CDR2 YSYEKL. CDR3 nucleotides: TGCGCCAGCAGCCAAGATTCCAGGGCTAGCGGGAGGTATGAGCAGTTCTTC. Residues: CASSQDSRASGRYEQFF.

CDR3 residues: CASSSWTGADEKLFF. CDR3 in DNA: TGTGCCAGCAGCTCCTGGACAGGGGCGGATGAAAAACTGTTTTTT. V is TRBV7-9 and J is TRBJ1-4, with 9 bases aligning to TRBD1. Germline CDR1 and CDR2: SEHNR and FQNEAQ (reference sequence). Trimming at V came to 4 bases and at J to 6 bases, leaving 6 bases not matched to a gene. The CDR3 consists of 15 residues.

The chain couples TRBV2 to TRBJ2-3, with TRBD2 identical over 11 bases. This CDR3 has 16 amino acids. Germline lookup yields CDR1 SNHLY and CDR2 FYNNEI. The J segment lost 5 bases and the V segment lost 2 bases, leaving 6 bases of the junction unmatched. The CDR3, as DNA: TGTGCCAGCAGTGAACAGGGTAGCGGGAGGGTAGATACGCAGTATTTT. Encoded protein: CASSEQGSGRVDTQYF.

The J gene is TRBJ2-2, the V gene TRBV23-1, with 7 bases that match TRBD1. TRBV23-1 is filed as an ORF, its function uncertain. J was trimmed by 2 bases and V by 3 bases; bases with no gene match: 9. The length of the CDR3 is 17 residues. The CDR3 DNA follows: TGCGCCAGCAGTCACCACCCGACAGGGCCAAACACCGGGGAGCTGTTTTTT. Protein product: CASSHHPTGPNTGELFF.

This clone has just one count. The chain combines TRBV11-2 with TRBJ2-2, with 7 bases lining up with TRBD1. The J segment lost 4 bases and the V segment lost 6 bases, leaving 8 bases of the junction unmatched. The germline V gene has CDR1 SGHAT and CDR2 FQNNGV. The CDR3 runs 15 residues. The CDR3 loop is CASSPTTGTTGELFF. CDR3 DNA sequence: TGTGCCAGCAGTCCCACGACAGGGACCACCGGGGAGCTGTTTTTT. The whole variable domain, remainder taken from reference TRBV11-2 and TRBJ2-2, is EAGVAQSPRYKIIEKRQSVAFWCNPISGHATLYWYQQILGQGPKLLIQFQNNGVVDDSQLPKDRFSAERLKGVDSTLKIQPAKLEDSAVYLCASSPTTGTTGELFFGEGSRLTVL.

The chain employs TRBV27 and TRBJ2-1, with TRBD2 identical over 15 bases. Germline CDR1 is MNHEY and CDR2 is SMNVEV (reference sequence). Trimming at V came to 5 bases and at J to 0 bases, leaving 5 bases not matched to a gene. The CDR3 contains 18 residues. The CDR3 DNA is TGTGCCAGCAGTCCCGGGACTAGCGGGGGGAGCTCCTACAATGAGCAGTTCTTC. It translates to CASSPGTSGGSSYNEQFF.

Regarding this clone: The sample has other DNA sequences that encode this CDR3 too. J is TRBJ1-4 and V is TRBV9; D not resolved. V lost 2 bases and J 0 bases, leaving 8 bases between the germline ends. There are 15 residues in the CDR3. Germline CDR1 and CDR2: SGDLS and YYNGEE. CDR3 region: CASSVGGATNEKLFF. The CDR3 DNA follows: TGTGCCAGCAGCGTTGGCGGGGCAACTAATGAAAAACTGTTTTTT.

This clone was seen more than once but under ten times. The V and J genes are TRBV6-4 and TRBJ2-3; D possibly corresponds to TRBD2 (5 bases). Germline CDR1 and CDR2: MRHNA and SNTAGT. V was shortened by 4 bases and J by 2 bases, with 10 bases between the two germline ends. This CDR3 is 14 amino acids long. The CDR3 sequence is CASSASGFTDTQYF. In DNA form, the CDR3 reads TGTGCCAGCAGTGCGAGCGGTTTCACAGATACGCAGTATTTT.

The chain uses TRBV11-3 and TRBJ1-5, with 9 bases that match TRBD1. The CDR3 totals 16 residues. V shed 3 bases, J shed 5 bases, and the junction held 8 bases outside the gene matches. Per the germline V gene, CDR1 is SGHNT and CDR2 is YENEEA. The CDR3 DNA follows: TGTGCCAGCAGCTTCCGCCGGGACAGGGTAGATCAGCCCCAGCATTTT. The encoded protein is CASSFRRDRVDQPQHF.

The rearrangement joins TRBV5-1 to TRBJ2-7, with 8 nucleotides matching TRBD1. There are 13 residues in the CDR3. CDR1 is SGHRS and CDR2 is YFSETQ in the germline V gene. With V trimmed by 5 bases and J by 5 bases, 6 bases remained unmatched. The CDR3 region is CASSFTGGNEQYF. CDR3 nucleotides: TGCGCCAGCAGTTTTACAGGGGGGAACGAGCAGTACTTC.

This chain connects TRBV7-9 to TRBJ2-1; 11 bases line up with TRBD1. V dropped 3 bases and J dropped 7; count of bases not matched to a gene: 5. Per the germline V gene, CDR1 is SEHNR and CDR2 is FQNEAQ (reference sequence). The CDR3 runs to 15 residues. The CDR3: CASSFGTGGGNEQFF. The CDR3 coding sequence is TGTGCCAGCAGCTTTGGGACAGGGGGTGGGAATGAGCAGTTCTTC.

This rearrangement joins TRBV19 to TRBJ1-1; TRBD1 aligns across 11 bases. The V gene end was trimmed by 8 bases and the J gene end by 5 bases; junction bases not matched to a gene: 4. The CDR3 has 13 amino acids. Germline V lookup: CDR1 LNHDA, CDR2 SQIVND (reference sequence). The CDR3 reads CASRDRGNTEAFF. DNA for the CDR3: TGTGCCAGTCGGGACAGGGGGAATACTGAAGCTTTCTTT.

J is TRBJ1-2 and V is TRBV7-2; TRBD1 might be the D (5 bases). V lost 4 bases, J lost 7 bases, and 16 bases lay in between. Germline CDR1 reads SGHTA; CDR2 reads FQGNSA. The CDR3 runs 14 residues. The CDR3 DNA is TGTGCCAGCAGCTCTACAGGTTTAGTGGGTGGCTACACCTTC. This sequence encodes CASSSTGLVGGYTF.

This clone has more than one count but fewer than ten. The rearrangement uses TRBV18 and TRBJ1-5; no definite D call. This CDR3 contains 15 residues. Germline V gene data show CDR1 as KGHSH and CDR2 as LQKENI. V was cut by 3 bases and J by 2 bases, with 11 bases left in between. CDR3 region: CASSPPGGGNQPQHF. In nucleotides, the CDR3 is TGTGCCAGCTCACCCCCTGGCGGGGGCAATCAGCCCCAGCATTTT.

The chain employs TRBV19 and TRBJ2-1; D is uncertain. CDR1 and CDR2 (germline): LNHDA, SQIVND (reference sequence). The CDR3 runs to 15 residues. The V end was cut by 6 bases, the J end by 8 bases, with 20 bases between. CDR3 residues: CASRRQHPRFDEQFF. For the CDR3, the DNA is TGTGCCAGTAGACGGCAACACCCTAGGTTCGATGAGCAGTTCTTC.

The chain is built from TRBV28 and TRBJ2-7, with 9 bases identical to TRBD1. Germline values: CDR1 MDHEN, CDR2 SYDVKM. CDR3 length: 15 amino acids. V lost 4 bases, J lost 0 bases, and 4 bases stayed unmatched. The CDR3 sequence: CASSYPGQGSYEQYF. CDR3 nucleotides: TGTGCCAGCAGTTACCCGGGACAGGGCTCCTACGAGCAGTACTTC. Full variable domain (missing parts from reference TRBV28 and TRBJ2-7): DVKVTQSSRYLVKRTGEKVFLECVQDMDHENMFWYRQDPGLGLRLIYFSYDVKMKEKGDIPEGYSVSREKKERFSLILESASTNQTSMYLCASSYPGQGSYEQYFGPGTRLTVT.

The V call is TRBV5-1, the J call TRBJ2-1; D gene ambiguous. The CDR3 runs 13 residues. CDR1 and CDR2 from the germline V gene are SGHRS and YFSETQ. V lost 0 bases and J 6 bases, leaving 7 bases between the germline ends. CDR3 nucleotide sequence: TGCGCCAGCAGCTTGGGGTCTAGCAATGAGCAGTTCTTC. Encoded protein: CASSLGSSNEQFF.